This entry describes one T cell receptor (beta chain). In the study's own analysis: Amplified reference gene primers provided the basis for estimating nucleated cell counts. Profiling relied on immunoSEQ multiplex PCR, and the TCRdb table lists in-frame clones only, not all of them. D and trimming were read from the DNA, whereas the V and J calls and clone size are those reported in that table. The sample holds more than 300,000 clones, 88% seen once. Assignments of participants to cohorts depended upon their own reported clinical history. This sample was included in a study of blood T cell repertoires in COVID-19. Study as a whole: Whether acute or convalescent, the COVID-19 samples came from the United States, Italy and Spain. The cDNA or gDNA used as material had been derived from T cells, B-cell-depleted T cells, or PBMCs.

Trimming at V came to 4 bases and at J to 2 bases, leaving 13 bases not matched to a gene. This CDR3 spans 18 amino acids. CDR1 SGHTA and CDR2 FQGNSA come from the germline V gene. This TCR came from a woman younger than 30 who had recovered from COVID-19. The rearrangement links TRBV7-2 to TRBJ1-2, with TRBD1 matching over 10 bases. Sequenced material: PBMCs or T cells enriched from blood (not recorded which). The CDR3 sequence is CASSSGAGGGQGNYGYTF. As DNA, the CDR3 is TGTGCCAGCAGCTCCGGGGCCGGTGGGGGACAGGGGAACTATGGCTACACCTTC.